The sequence of this T cell receptor beta chain was determined in a study of metastatic and nonmetastatic thyroid tumors. Study-wide context: Repertoires from blood and tumor or nodule tissue of malignant and benign thyroid patients were compared.

All patients reached thyroid surgery having received no treatment beforehand. For this clone: Its antigen is as yet unknown.

In the source study's methods: A classifier for distant metastasis in papillary thyroid cancer was constructed using CDR3 differences observed across clinicopathological groups. Via MiXCR, TCRdb re-called the PCR reads. These V and J calls derive from TCRdb rather than the authors' analysis. The repertoire consists of around 16,000 clones, with about 35% occurring once and the leading ten covering approximately 10%. Study-wide points: Benign nodules reportedly had significantly lower TCR beta diversity than malignant thyroid tumors in blood and tumor.

This clonotype originated in a male donor with papillary thyroid cancer or a benign thyroid nodule (not recorded which). Some clones in this sample may be carry-over from other donors' samples. Sequenced sample: tumor tissue.

The CDR3 sequence is CASSLEPSGGRANVLTF. The DNA of the CDR3 is TGCGCCAGCAGCTTGGAGCCTAGCGGCGGCAGGGCCAACGTCCTGACTTTC. This sequence joins TRBV5-1 and TRBJ2-6; 7 nucleotides line up with TRBD2. CDR3 length equals 17 residues. Trimming cost V 0 bases and J 5 bases; bases outside gene matches: 8. From germline, CDR1 is SGHRS and CDR2 YFSETQ.